A single sample is the source of the 29 T cell receptor beta chains below, sequenced in a study of human T cells and chemical hapten exposure. TCRdb reprocessed the RACE reads with MiXCR, giving one entry per CDR3 protein. Here the sample spans around 92,000 distinct CDR3 sequences, 10% to 11% being singletons. This sample's time point: pre-sensitization, week 0. The sample's treatment: therapeutic diphenylcyclopropenone sensitization with weekly scalp DPC. Here the sequenced sample was whole blood, taken in connection with sensitization to the hapten diphenylcyclopropenone (DPC). The receptors originated from a woman aged 60 to 75 with alopecia areata. Some clones in this sample may be carry-over from other donors' samples.

The chain has TRBV3-1 and TRBJ2-2, with D maybe TRBD1 (5 bases). Trimming stripped 1 base from V and 3 bases from J, with 12 bases between. This CDR3 has 16 residues. Per the germline V gene, CDR1 is LGHDT and CDR2 is YNNKEL (reference sequence). CDR3 DNA: TGTGCCAGCAGCCAAGTATCTGGGGCCTACACCGGGGAGCTGTTTTTT. Translated: CASSQVSGAYTGELFF.

This clonotype was observed a few times. The chain couples TRBV6-4 to TRBJ2-1, with 10 bases fitting TRBD2. The CDR3 has 15 residues. Per the germline V gene, CDR1 is MRHNA and CDR2 is SNTAGT. The V gene end was trimmed by 6 bases and the J gene end by 9 bases; junction bases not matched to a gene: 11. This CDR3 is CASSDLAGALGEQFF. The CDR3 nucleotides read TGTGCCAGCAGCGACCTAGCGGGGGCATTAGGTGAGCAGTTCTTC.

This clonotype came up many times. V is TRBV5-6 and J is TRBJ1-1; unclear D gene. Trimming cost V 2 bases and J 0 bases, with 8 bases left between them. Germline V gene lookup returns CDR1 SGHDT and CDR2 YYEEEE. The CDR3 consists of 14 residues. The CDR3 DNA reads as TGTGCCAGCAGCTTTCAGGTGTTGAACACTGAAGCTTTCTTT. Translated, it gives CASSFQVLNTEAFF.

This clonotype was found many times. The chain recombines TRBV18 with TRBJ1-4; TRBD1 is a possible D gene (5 bases). V lost 2 bases and J 2 bases, leaving 9 bases between the germline ends. Germline V gene sequence: CDR1 KGHSH, CDR2 LQKENI. The CDR3 has 15 amino acids. CDR3 DNA: TGTGCCAGCTCACCAGCCTGGGGGACTAATGAAAAACTGTTTTTT. Translation gives CASSPAWGTNEKLFF.

This clonotype was recorded a few times. V and J are TRBV20-1 and TRBJ2-5, with 9 bases lining up with TRBD2. Trimming at V came to 6 bases and at J to 1 base, leaving 3 bases not matched to a gene. Germline V gene data show CDR1 as DFQATT and CDR2 as SNEGSKA (reference sequence). This CDR3 is built from 13 residues. The CDR3 loop is CSAPTSGQETQYF. The CDR3 nucleotides are TGCAGTGCACCGACTAGCGGCCAAGAGACCCAGTACTTC.

V is TRBV10-3 and J is TRBJ2-3; D is undetermined. Trimming took 5 bases from V and 0 from J, leaving 3 bases between them. The CDR3 has 12 amino acids. Germline lookup yields CDR1 ENHRY and CDR2 SYGVKD. Here the CDR3 reads CAISFSTDTQYF. CDR3 bases: TGTGCCATCAGTTTTAGCACAGATACGCAGTATTTT.

This clonotype was counted ten times or more. CDR3 sequence: CSGVNKRGVNTEAFF. In DNA, the CDR3 is TGCAGCGGCGTAAACAAGCGGGGGGTGAACACTGAAGCTTTCTTT. The chain employs TRBV29-1 and TRBJ1-1, with a weak D call TRBD1 (5 bases). CDR1 SQVTM and CDR2 ANQGSEA come from the germline V gene. V shed 7 bases and J shed 0 bases, with 18 bases lying between them. This CDR3 has 15 amino acids.

The table lists this clonotype with many counts. The J gene is TRBJ2-3, the V gene TRBV11-2; the D is unclear. V lost 9 bases and J 5 bases, leaving 12 bases between the germline ends. The CDR3 runs to 12 residues. The germline gives CDR1 SGHAT, CDR2 FQNNGV. CDR3 amino acids: CASQMSLDTQYF. The CDR3, as DNA: TGTGCCAGTCAGATGAGTTTAGATACGCAGTATTTT.

This clonotype was recorded many times. The chain couples TRBV12-3 or TRBV12-4 to TRBJ2-5; 11 bases align to TRBD2. The V and J ends lost 6 bases and 7 bases, in that order; junction bases with no gene match: 7. This CDR3 spans 14 amino acids. The CDR3 protein is CASSPGLAVGTQYF. CDR3 coding DNA: TGTGCCAGCAGCCCGGGACTAGCGGTAGGGACCCAGTACTTC.

This clonotype was found many times. This chain uses TRBV6-1 with TRBJ1-5, with no clear D. The V end lost 5 bases, the J end lost 2 bases, and 10 bases lay between the germline ends. This CDR3 spans 14 amino acids. From germline, CDR1 is MNHNS and CDR2 SASEGT. The CDR3 DNA reads as TGTGCCAGCAGTTGGAATTATGGCAATCAGCCCCAGCATTTT. Its translation is CASSWNYGNQPQHF.

This clonotype was seen repeatedly, ten times or more. The V gene is TRBV5-1, the J gene TRBJ1-2; D is unresolved. There are 15 residues in the CDR3. CDR1 and CDR2 (germline): SGHRS, YFSETQ. Trimming cost V 3 bases and J 2 bases, with 14 bases left between them. The CDR3 spells CASSWGGPANYGYTF. CDR3 coding DNA: TGCGCCAGCAGCTGGGGAGGGCCAGCCAACTATGGCTACACCTTC.

There are a few counts of this clonotype. This chain joins TRBV7-2 and TRBJ2-3; TRBD2 matches 7 bases. CDR3 length: 15 amino acids. The germline V gene encodes CDR1 SGHTA and CDR2 FQGNSA. V trimming: 6 bases; J trimming: 2 bases; junction bases outside the gene matches: 8. The CDR3 region is CASRVNGGSTDTQYF. CDR3 in DNA: TGTGCCAGCAGAGTGAACGGGGGGTCCACAGATACGCAGTATTTT.

This clonotype came up a few times. This chain uses TRBV2 with TRBJ2-3, with 8 positions matching TRBD2. V was pared by 3 bases and J by 6 bases, with 8 bases of the junction left unmatched. The length of the CDR3 is 15 residues. In germline, CDR1 is SNHLY, CDR2 FYNNEI. In nucleotides, the CDR3 is TGTGCCAGCAGTGATTTCGGGGTAGCGGGGGATACGCAGTATTTT. Amino acid sequence: CASSDFGVAGDTQYF.

This rearrangement joins TRBV6-1 to TRBJ1-1; 7 positions agree with TRBD1. Germline V gene sequence: CDR1 MNHNS, CDR2 SASEGT. The CDR3 sequence is 14 residues long. Losses at the gene ends were 6 bases for V and 10 bases for J; bases not matched to a gene: 14. CDR3 amino acids: CASRGTAVAILAFF. The CDR3 nucleotides read TGTGCCAGCAGGGGGACAGCAGTTGCGATTCTAGCTTTCTTT.

This clonotype occurred many times. The V gene is TRBV21-1, the J gene TRBJ2-5; TRBD1, as called in the table, went unchecked against the DNA. TRBV21-1 is a pseudogene. There are 14 residues in the CDR3. CDR3 residues: CASSKYQGKETQYF. The DNA for the CDR3 is TGTGCCAGCAGCAAATATCAGGGAAAGGAGACCCAGTACTTC.

In this sample, this clonotype turned up many times. The chain links TRBV2 to TRBJ2-7; D remains unclear. CDR3 length: 11 residues. Germline V lookup: CDR1 SNHLY, CDR2 FYNNEI. Trimming stripped 5 bases from V and 2 bases from J, with 4 bases between. CDR3 sequence (DNA): TGTGCCAGCAGTTTCACCTACGAGCAGTACTTC. It codes for CASSFTYEQYF.

This clonotype was picked up a small number of times. This chain joins TRBV7-6 and TRBJ2-3; TRBD2 matches 12 bases. The V and J ends lost 1 base and 4 bases, in that order; junction bases with no gene match: 3. The germline V gene encodes CDR1 SGHVS and CDR2 FNYEAQ. This CDR3 comprises 16 residues. The chain's CDR3 is CASSLVASGGADTQYF. In DNA, the CDR3 is TGTGCCAGCAGCTTAGTCGCTAGCGGGGGGGCAGATACGCAGTATTTT.

This clonotype was recorded at least ten times. The chain joins TRBV12-5 to TRBJ2-5; possibly TRBD1 or TRBD2 for D (6 bases each). CDR3 length: 15 residues. Germline lookup yields CDR1 LGHNT and CDR2 FRNRAP. Trimming shortened V by 1 base and J by 2 bases, and 11 bases separated the two germline ends. The CDR3 protein is CASGLDGGFQETQYF. Written as DNA, the CDR3 is TGTGCTAGTGGTTTGGACGGGGGCTTTCAAGAGACCCAGTACTTC.

This chain joins TRBV10-2 and TRBJ1-1; the match to TRBD1 covers 9 bases. Germline loops: CDR1 WSHSY, CDR2 SAAADI. The CDR3 runs to 13 residues. Unmatched junction bases numbered 0, after V lost 6 bases and J lost 1 base. CDR3 DNA: TGCGCCAGCAGACAGGGGGCGAACACTGAAGCTTTCTTT. Protein sequence: CASRQGANTEAFF.

This clonotype was found a few times. This CDR3 reads CASSTTGVGNTEAFF. The CDR3 DNA sequence: TGTGCCAGCTCAACGACGGGGGTTGGGAACACTGAAGCTTTCTTT. The gene calls are TRBV18 and TRBJ1-1; possible D gene TRBD1, 5 bases. This CDR3 has 15 residues. The V gene's germline CDR1 is KGHSH and CDR2 LQKENI. The V and J ends lost 5 bases and 1 base respectively, with 14 bases between them.

This clonotype showed up just a few times. This chain joins TRBV29-1 and TRBJ2-3, with no clear D. This CDR3 region has 10 residues. Germline assignment: CDR1 SQVTM and CDR2 ANQGSEA. Between the trimmed V and J ends, which lost 4 bases and 6 bases, there was a span of 5 bases. Written as DNA, the CDR3 is TGCAGCGTTGGTCTGGATACGCAGTATTTT. Translating it yields CSVGLDTQYF.

This clonotype appeared a few times. The chain uses TRBV10-2 and TRBJ2-1; D is unresolved. V was cut by 3 bases and J by 3 bases, with 6 bases left in between. The CDR3 consists of 13 residues. CDR1 WSHSY and CDR2 SAAADI come from the germline V gene. The DNA for the CDR3 is TGCGCCAGCAGTGACTACCTCTACAATGAGCAGTTCTTC. Translating gives CASSDYLYNEQFF.

This clonotype was seen ten or more times. V is TRBV7-2 and J is TRBJ2-5; 13 positions match TRBD2. J was trimmed by 4 bases and V by 6 bases; bases with no gene match: 8. CDR3 length: 16 residues. Looked up from germline, CDR1 is SGHTA and CDR2 is FQGNSA. CDR3 region: CASRITSGGAGETQYF. The CDR3 DNA reads as TGTGCCAGCAGAATTACTAGCGGGGGGGCCGGAGAGACCCAGTACTTC.

This chain joins TRBV2 and TRBJ1-4, with TRBD1 as a possible D gene (5 bases). Germline V CDR1 and CDR2: SNHLY, FYNNEI. The V end lost 3 bases, the J end lost 5 bases, and 10 bases lay between the germline ends. The length of the CDR3 is 14 residues. The CDR3 DNA is TGTGCCAGCAGTGAGCGGCAGGGAAATGAAAAACTGTTTTTT. Its translation: CASSERQGNEKLFF.

This clonotype was seen once. A read error may be the cause here, since a much bigger clone is one base away. The chain joins TRBV4-2 to TRBJ2-3, with a tentative D call TRBD2 (7 bases). The CDR3 runs to 17 residues. Trimming cost V 2 bases and J 4 bases, with 19 bases left between them. CDR1 is LGHNA and CDR2 is YNFKEQ in the germline V gene. CDR3 in amino acids: CASSQSRARGPADTQYF. The CDR3 coding sequence is TGTGCCAGCAGCCAATCCCGAGCGCGGGGGCCCGCAGATACGCAGTATTTT.

Only a few counts were recorded for this clonotype. J is TRBJ2-1 and V is TRBV5-1, with D maybe TRBD1 (5 bases). Germline V gives CDR1 SGHRS, CDR2 YFSETQ. V was trimmed by 5 bases and J by 8 bases, leaving 14 bases between them. The CDR3 extends over 13 amino acids. The CDR3 region has the DNA TGCGCCAGCAGTTTTCAGGGTTCTGATGAGCAGTTCTTC. Residues: CASSFQGSDEQFF.

This clonotype was seen ten or more times. This chain links TRBV2 with TRBJ2-2; D is undetermined. Germline CDR1 is SNHLY and CDR2 is FYNNEI. Deletions cut 6 bases from V and 4 bases from J, with 9 bases between. The length of the CDR3 is 13 residues. CDR3 coding DNA: TGTGCCAGCAGGGTTCAGAGCACCGGGGAGCTGTTTTTT. Its translation: CASRVQSTGELFF.

This rearrangement joins TRBV18 to TRBJ2-7; 13 nucleotides line up with TRBD2. CDR1 is KGHSH, CDR2 LQKENI, per germline. There are 16 residues in the CDR3. With V trimmed by 5 bases and J by 2 bases, 6 bases remained unmatched. The CDR3 region is CASSSLLAGGTYEQYF. The CDR3 bases are TGTGCCAGCTCATCGCTACTAGCGGGGGGGACCTACGAGCAGTACTTC.

As for this clonotype: A read error is possible here, since a much larger clone lies one base away. The conserved final phenylalanine or tryptophan is absent from the CDR3, which likely points to a read error. This chain links TRBV5-1 with TRBJ2-1; 7 nucleotides line up with TRBD1. There are 14 residues in the CDR3. Germline assignment: CDR1 SGHRS and CDR2 YFSETQ. After removal of 0 bases from V and 7 bases from J, the junction contained 4 bases not matched to a gene. CDR3 sequence: CASSLEQGYNEQFY. As DNA, the CDR3 is TGCGCCAGCAGCTTGGAACAGGGGTATAATGAGCAGTTCTAC.